This TCR beta chain was profiled in a study of T cell responses to AZD1222 COVID-19 vaccine (dated by TCRdb to about 2021). With respect to the entire study: TCR sequencing was performed for 233 trial participants, of whom 207 were given two doses of AZD1222 and around 26 were given two doses of MenACWY control vaccine. Enrollment into the trials was organized by age into subgroups of 18-55, 56-69 and 70-plus years, and those subgroups contained roughly 140, 27 and 60 TCR-sequenced participants, respectively.

After removal of 4 bases from V and 6 bases from J, the junction retains 5 bases not matched to a gene. There are 14 amino acids in the CDR3, from cysteine to phenylalanine inclusive. The CDR3 DNA has 42 bases and is translated from base 1. CDR1 and CDR2, looked up from the germline V gene, are SNHLY and FYNNEI. The CDR3 regions of human TCRbeta chains were analyzed by immunosequencing. Concerning the study's data processing: TCRs in the repertoires were compared against a reference library of SARS-CoV-2-specific TCRs that had been generated with the MIRA antigen-specificity platform. Breadth was defined as the fraction of unique TCRs that were SARS-CoV-2-associated, and depth was defined as the fraction of total T cells that were SARS-CoV-2-associated. Each spike-specific TCR was assigned to its reactive spike region and to a CD4 or CD8 class using the MIRA data. Log10-transformed breadth and depth values were compared by one-way ANOVA with Sidak's multiple comparisons tests. This is the immuneACCESS table as TCRdb keeps it, with only in-frame sequences that have V and J called. A part of the clones is gone; compared with another copy, unresolved V genes explain less than half, and the rest is unexplained. V and J calls and clone size follow that table, whereas D and trimming were derived from the DNA. This sample gives 150,000 to 200,000 clones in total; about nine tenths of them show up just once. Less than 1.5% of the sample belongs to the ten largest clones.

This clone was detected only once. It has no known antigen specificity. Base-call qualities are not available, and no considerably larger clone is one nucleotide away. In light of the paper, this sample's time point label describes: about 28 days (+/-7) after the second vaccine dose. AZD1222 recipients whose second dose came at about 4 weeks and those whose second dose came at about 12 weeks were combined into one group, since spike-specific TCR depth and breadth did not differ between the two schedules. Vaccinee samples came from UK trials COV001 and COV002, including a single-blind randomized controlled phase 2/3 trial of AZD1222 (ChAdOx1 nCoV-19) in healthy adults. For TCRbeta chain sequencing, PBMC samples were collected from trial participants at day 0 and at day 28 after the second dose. Beyond this particular receptor, the publication reports: Because no day 14 peak-response samples were available, repertoires were characterized only after the peak T cell response. Spike-specific TCR breadth and depth rose significantly after two AZD1222 doses compared with day 0 and with MenACWY recipients. In the small 56-69-year group, the increase in depth fell short of significance, most likely because of low power. The vaccine-associated CD4 TCRs covered the entire spike protein, and the dominant responses fell in regions 160-218 and 743-854. Only five to seven AZD1222 recipients were SARS-CoV-2 seropositive at baseline, limiting conclusions about previously exposed vaccinees. Most participants were white British and females outnumbered males, and the authors suggested that clonal diversity may have been underestimated. Reportedly, close to half of the unique spike-specific TCRs recognized epitopes lying outside the regions that are mutated in the B.1.351 and B.1.1.7 variants.

The chain couples TRBV2 to TRBJ1-4, and TRBD1 aligns with 7 junction nucleotides. The material sequenced was peripheral blood, taken 28 days after the second AZD1222 dose. This sequence was found in an adult who received the AZD1222 COVID-19 vaccine. CDR3 loop: CASSVEGGDEKLFF. The nucleotides read TGTGCCAGCAGTGTGGAAGGGGGCGATGAAAAACTGTTTTTT.